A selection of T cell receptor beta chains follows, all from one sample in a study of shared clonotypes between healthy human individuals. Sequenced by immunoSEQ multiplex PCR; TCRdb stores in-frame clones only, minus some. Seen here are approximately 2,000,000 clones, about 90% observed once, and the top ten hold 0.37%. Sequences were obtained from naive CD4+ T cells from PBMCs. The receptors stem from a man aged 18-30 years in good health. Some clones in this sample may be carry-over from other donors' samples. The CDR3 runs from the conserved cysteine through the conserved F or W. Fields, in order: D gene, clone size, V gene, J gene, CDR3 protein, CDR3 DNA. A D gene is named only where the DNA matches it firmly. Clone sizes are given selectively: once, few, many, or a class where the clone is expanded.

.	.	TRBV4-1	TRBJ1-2	CASSQGIREYYGYTF	TGCGCCAGCAGCCAAGGGATTAGAGAGTACTATGGCTACACCTTC
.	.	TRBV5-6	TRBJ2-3	CASSLRATDTQYF	TGTGCCAGCAGCTTGAGAGCTACAGATACGCAGTATTTT
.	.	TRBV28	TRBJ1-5	CASSLVGLYSNQPQHF	TGTGCCAGCAGTTTAGTAGGACTCTATAGCAATCAGCCCCAGCATTTT
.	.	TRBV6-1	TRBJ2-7	CASIPTGTRYEQYF	TGTGCCAGCATCCCAACAGGTACCCGCTACGAGCAGTACTTC
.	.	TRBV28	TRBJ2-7	CASSSRARIEARDEQYF	TGTGCCAGCAGTTCTCGGGCCCGTATCGAAGCCCGGGACGAGCAGTACTTC
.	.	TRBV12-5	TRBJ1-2	CASGLGKGQLTYGYTF	TGTGCTAGTGGTTTGGGAAAGGGACAATTGACCTATGGCTACACCTTC
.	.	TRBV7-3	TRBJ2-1	CASSLYGGVYNEQFF	TGTGCCAGCAGCTTATACGGCGGGGTCTACAATGAGCAGTTCTTC
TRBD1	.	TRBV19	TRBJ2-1	CASSSDRGQFF	TGTGCCAGTAGTTCTGACAGGGGACAGTTCTTC
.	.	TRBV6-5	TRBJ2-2	CASRQGRGGELFF	TGTGCCAGTCGGCAGGGCCGAGGCGGGGAGCTGTTTTTT
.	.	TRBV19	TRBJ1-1	CASRNGGDTEAFF	TGTGCCAGTAGGAATGGTGGAGACACTGAAGCTTTCTTT
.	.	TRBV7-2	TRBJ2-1	CASSPESVSNEQFF	TGTGCCAGCAGCCCCGAAAGTGTGAGCAATGAGCAGTTCTTC
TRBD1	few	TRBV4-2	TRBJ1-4	CASSHDRATNEKLFF	TGTGCCAGCAGCCACGACAGGGCAACTAATGAAAAACTGTTTTTT
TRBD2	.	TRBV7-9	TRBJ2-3	CASSPAPFSGSTDTQYF	TGTGCCAGCAGCCCCGCACCCTTTAGCGGGAGCACAGATACGCAGTATTTT
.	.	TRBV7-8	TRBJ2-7	CASRLDTEEQYF	TGTGCCAGCAGGTTGGACACTGAGGAGCAGTACTTC
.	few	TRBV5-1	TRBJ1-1	CASSFKMGAVDTEAFF	TGCGCCAGCAGCTTTAAAATGGGTGCCGTCGACACTGAAGCTTTCTTT
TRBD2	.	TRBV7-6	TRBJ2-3	CASSLGLRGADTQYF	TGTGCCAGCAGCCTAGGTCTACGGGGGGCAGATACGCAGTATTTT
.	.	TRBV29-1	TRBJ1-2	CSAPGAGWFGGYTF	TGCAGCGCTCCCGGGGCGGGGTGGTTTGGGGGCTACACCTTC
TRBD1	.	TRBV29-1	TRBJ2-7	CSAGQGNDEQYF	TGCAGCGCCGGACAGGGTAATGACGAGCAGTACTTC
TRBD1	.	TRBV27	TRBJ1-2	CASRATGTGGFGYTF	TGTGCCAGCAGAGCGACCGGGACAGGGGGCTTTGGCTACACCTTC
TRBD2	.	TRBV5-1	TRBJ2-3	CASSSRLAGATDTQYF	TGCGCCAGCAGCTCCCGACTAGCGGGAGCCACAGATACGCAGTATTTT
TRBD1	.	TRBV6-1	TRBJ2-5	CASRDDRGNWETQYF	TGTGCCAGCAGAGATGACAGGGGGAATTGGGAGACCCAGTACTTC
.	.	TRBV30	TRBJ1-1	CGLKGDSEAFF	TGTGGACTAAAAGGGGACTCTGAAGCTTTCTTT
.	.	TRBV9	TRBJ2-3	CASSGAWEWTDTQYF	TGTGCCAGCAGCGGCGCATGGGAATGGACAGATACGCAGTATTTT
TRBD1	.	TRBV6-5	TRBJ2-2	CASSKTGGTGELFF	TGTGCCAGCAGCAAGACAGGGGGCACCGGGGAGCTGTTTTTT
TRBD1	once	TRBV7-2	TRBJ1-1	CASSLLGFGRGVKNTEAFF	TGTGCCAGCAGCTTATTGGGGTTTGGCAGGGGGGTAAAGAACACTGAAGCTTTCTTT
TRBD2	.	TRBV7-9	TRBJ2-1	CASSLDRRLAGNEQFF	TGTGCCAGCAGCTTGGACAGGAGACTAGCGGGGAATGAGCAGTTCTTC
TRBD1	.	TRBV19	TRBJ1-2	CASRRDRVIDPRFGYTF	TGTGCCAGTAGAAGGGACAGGGTAATCGATCCAAGATTTGGCTACACCTTC
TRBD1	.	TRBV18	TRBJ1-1	CASSPSGQGTEAFF	TGTGCCAGCTCACCATCCGGACAGGGCACTGAAGCTTTCTTT
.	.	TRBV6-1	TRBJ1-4	CASSELMGGLELFF	TGTGCCAGCAGTGAATTAATGGGAGGTCTGGAACTGTTTTTT
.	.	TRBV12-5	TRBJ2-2	CASGLVGAGSGELFF	TGTGCTAGTGGTTTGGTAGGGGCAGGGTCCGGGGAGCTGTTTTTT
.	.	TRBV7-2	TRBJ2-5	CASSPLGRETQYF	TGTGCCAGCAGCCCACTAGGTCGGGAGACCCAGTACTTC
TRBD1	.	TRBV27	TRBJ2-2	CASSYRTGNTGELFF	TGTGCCAGCAGTTATAGGACAGGGAACACCGGGGAGCTGTTTTTT
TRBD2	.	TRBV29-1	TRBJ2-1	CSGGEGLGEQFF	TGCAGCGGCGGGGAGGGCCTCGGTGAGCAGTTCTTC
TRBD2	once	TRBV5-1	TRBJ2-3	CASSLEGSGSADTQYF	TGCGCCAGCAGCTTGGAAGGTAGCGGGAGCGCAGATACGCAGTATTTT
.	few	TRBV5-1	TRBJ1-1	CASRLEGHTEAFF	TGCGCCAGCAGGTTGGAGGGGCACACTGAAGCTTTCTTT
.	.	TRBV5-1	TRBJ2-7	CASSMLASYEQYF	TGCGCCAGCAGCATGCTAGCCAGCTACGAGCAGTACTTC
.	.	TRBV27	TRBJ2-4	CASRDPDSRENIQYF	TGTGCCAGCAGGGATCCGGACAGCAGGGAAAACATTCAGTACTTC
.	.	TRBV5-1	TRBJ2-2	CASSQEPTSGELFF	TGCGCCAGCAGCCAGGAGCCAACAAGCGGGGAGCTGTTTTTT
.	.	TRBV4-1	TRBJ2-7	CASSRRESPSRAFSSYEQYF	TGCGCCAGCAGCCGACGTGAATCCCCTTCCCGGGCTTTTAGCTCCTACGAGCAGTACTTC
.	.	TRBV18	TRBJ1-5	CASSKTATINQPQHF	TGTGCCAGCTCAAAGACCGCTACAATCAATCAGCCCCAGCATTTT
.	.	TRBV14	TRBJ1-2	CASSQDRFGGYTF	TGTGCCAGCAGCCAAGACAGATTTGGTGGCTACACCTTC
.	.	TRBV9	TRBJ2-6	CASSIGTGTRANVLTF	TGTGCCAGCAGCATTGGGACCGGAACGAGGGCCAACGTCCTGACTTTC
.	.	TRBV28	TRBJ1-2	CASRTPREGPYGYTF	TGTGCCAGCAGAACCCCTCGTGAGGGCCCCTATGGCTACACCTTC
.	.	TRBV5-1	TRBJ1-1	CASSDTGLAFF	TGCGCCAGCAGCGATACAGGGCTGGCTTTCTTT
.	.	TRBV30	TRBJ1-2	CAWSRRGGFYGYTF	TGTGCCTGGAGTCGTCGGGGAGGTTTCTATGGCTACACCTTC
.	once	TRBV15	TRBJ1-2	CATSRDSIGYTF	TGTGCCACCAGCAGAGATTCCATCGGCTACACCTTC
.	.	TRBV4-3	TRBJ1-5	CASSQGLWDQPQHF	TGCGCCAGCAGCCAAGGGTTGTGGGATCAGCCCCAGCATTTT